This TCR beta chain emerged from a study of long-term antiretroviral therapy in people with HIV. General study points: Repertoires in HIV (unlike those of controls) had narrower CDR3 length ranges.

This CDR3 contains 18 residues. Trimming removed 0 bases from V and 5 bases from J; junction bases left unmatched: 13. Germline loops: CDR1 SGHVS, CDR2 FNYEAQ. Run at survey level, the immunoSEQ assay was version v3.0. Using immunoSEQ multiplex PCR, the repertoire was profiled, and TCRdb retains in-frame clones only, with some absent. The repertoire has 11,000 to 15,000 clones, 70% to 90% of them found once; the top ten carry about 9.9%. Comments on this clone: Its antigen is unidentified.

The sample in question was unsorted PBMCs, obtained 6.2 years after starting antiretroviral therapy. The rearrangement joins TRBV7-6 to TRBJ2-7, with 10 bases lining up with TRBD2. The TCR originated in a man aged 35-49 years with HIV. The CDR3 protein is CASSLAPAGTSETNEQYF. The CDR3, as DNA: TGTGCCAGCAGCTTAGCTCCCGCGGGGACTAGCGAGACCAACGAGCAGTACTTC. Full variable domain (remainder filled in from reference TRBV7-6 and TRBJ2-7): GAGVSQSPRYKVTKRGQDVALRCDPISGHVSLYWYRQALGQGPEFLTYFNYEAQQDKSGLPNDRFSAERPEGSISTLTIQRTEQRDSAMYRCASSLAPAGTSETNEQYFGPGTRLTVT.